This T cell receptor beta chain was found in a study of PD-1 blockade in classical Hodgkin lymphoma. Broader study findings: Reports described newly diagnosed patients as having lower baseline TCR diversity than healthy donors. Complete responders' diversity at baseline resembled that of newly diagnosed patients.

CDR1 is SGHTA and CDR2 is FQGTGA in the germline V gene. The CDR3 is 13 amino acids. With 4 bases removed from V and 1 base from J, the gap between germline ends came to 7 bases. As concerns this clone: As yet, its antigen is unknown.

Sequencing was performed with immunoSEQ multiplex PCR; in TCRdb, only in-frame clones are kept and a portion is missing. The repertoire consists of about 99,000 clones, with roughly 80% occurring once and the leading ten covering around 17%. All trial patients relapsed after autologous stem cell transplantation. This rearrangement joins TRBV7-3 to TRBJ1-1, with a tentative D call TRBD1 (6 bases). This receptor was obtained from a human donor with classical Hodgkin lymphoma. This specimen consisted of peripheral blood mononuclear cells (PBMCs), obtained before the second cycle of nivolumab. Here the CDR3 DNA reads TGTGCCAGCAGCTCACAGGGGAACACTGAAGCTTTCTTT. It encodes CASSSQGNTEAFF.